One and the same sample provided the 2 T cell receptor beta chains below, sequenced in a study of T cells in Graves' hyperthyroidism and ophthalmopathy. Amplified TCR beta CDR3 regions derived from RNA transcripts. TCR CDR3 underwent first-round RT-PCR with the HTBI primer set. TCRdb reprocessed the multiplex PCR reads via MiXCR and lists one record per CDR3 protein. The data hold some 550,000 distinct CDR3 sequences, with 20% observed a single time. The source material was blood. The receptor set was obtained from a young man with Graves' hyperthyroidism.

This clonotype was seen ten or more times. The DNA of the CDR3 is TGTGCCAGCAGTGCCCCCAGGGGGTTCGATGGCTACACCTTC. Translating gives CASSAPRGFDGYTF. The chain recombines TRBV28 with TRBJ1-2; TRBD1 matches at 7 bases. V lost 5 bases to trimming and J lost 6 bases; unmatched junction nucleotides: 9. This CDR3 has 14 residues. Per germline, CDR1 MDHEN and CDR2 SYDVKM.

The V and J genes are TRBV6-1 and TRBJ2-7; D is possibly TRBD1 or TRBD2 (6 bases each). Germline V gives CDR1 MNHNS, CDR2 SASEGT. The CDR3 length is 16 residues. V dropped 2 bases and J dropped 0 bases, with 14 bases sitting between them. The CDR3 sequence is CASSEYGGRSSYEQYF. For the CDR3, the DNA is TGTGCCAGCAGTGAATATGGGGGGCGATCCTCCTACGAGCAGTACTTC.